This T cell receptor (beta chain) was recorded in a study of control samples from healthy donors and cancer patients. Assay: immunoSEQ multiplex PCR; the TCRdb copy retains only in-frame clones and omits some. The sample has 150,000 to 200,000 clones; roughly 91% are singletons. The CDR3 totals 14 residues. Trimming pared 4 bases from V and 4 bases from J, leaving 14 bases between. Germline V gives CDR1 SEHNR, CDR2 FQNEAQ (reference sequence). Sequenced sample: blood. This receptor was identified in a woman in her 30s in good health. The chain uses TRBV7-9 and TRBJ2-7, with D maybe TRBD1 (6 bases). The chain's CDR3 is CASSSKQGGYEQYF. The DNA for the CDR3 is TGTGCCAGCAGCTCCAAACAGGGTGGGTACGAGCAGTACTTC.